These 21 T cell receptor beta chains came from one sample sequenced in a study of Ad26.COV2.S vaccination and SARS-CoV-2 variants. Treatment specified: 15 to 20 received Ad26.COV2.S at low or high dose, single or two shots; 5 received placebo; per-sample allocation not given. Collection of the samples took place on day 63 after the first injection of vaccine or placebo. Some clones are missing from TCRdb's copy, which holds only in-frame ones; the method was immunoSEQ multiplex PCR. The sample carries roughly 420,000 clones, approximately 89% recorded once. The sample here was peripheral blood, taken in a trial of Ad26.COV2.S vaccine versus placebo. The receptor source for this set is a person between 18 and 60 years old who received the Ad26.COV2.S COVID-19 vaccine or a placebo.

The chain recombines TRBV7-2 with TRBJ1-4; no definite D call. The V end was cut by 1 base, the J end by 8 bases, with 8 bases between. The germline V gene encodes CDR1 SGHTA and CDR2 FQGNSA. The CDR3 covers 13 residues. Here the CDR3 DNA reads TGTGCCAGCAGCTTAGAAGTTCGGGAAAAACTGTTTTTT. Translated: CASSLEVREKLFF.

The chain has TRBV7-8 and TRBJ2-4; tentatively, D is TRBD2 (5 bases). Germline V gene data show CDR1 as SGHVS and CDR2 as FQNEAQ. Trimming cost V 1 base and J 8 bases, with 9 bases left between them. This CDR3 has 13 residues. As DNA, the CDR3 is TGTGCCAGCAGCTTAGATCGAGGGTACATTCAGTACTTC. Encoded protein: CASSLDRGYIQYF.

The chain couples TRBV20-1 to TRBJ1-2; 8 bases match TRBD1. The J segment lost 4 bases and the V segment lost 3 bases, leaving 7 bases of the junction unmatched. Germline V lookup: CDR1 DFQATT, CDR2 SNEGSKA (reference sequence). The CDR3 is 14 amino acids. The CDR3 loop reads CSASGLDRVYGYTF. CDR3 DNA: TGCAGTGCTAGTGGGTTGGACAGGGTCTATGGCTACACCTTC.

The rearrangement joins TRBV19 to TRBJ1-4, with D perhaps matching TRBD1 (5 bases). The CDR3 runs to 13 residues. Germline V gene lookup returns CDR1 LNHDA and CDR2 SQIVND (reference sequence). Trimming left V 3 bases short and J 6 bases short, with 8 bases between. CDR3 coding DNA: TGTGCCAGTAGTATCAGAGGGGATGAAAAACTGTTTTTT. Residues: CASSIRGDEKLFF.

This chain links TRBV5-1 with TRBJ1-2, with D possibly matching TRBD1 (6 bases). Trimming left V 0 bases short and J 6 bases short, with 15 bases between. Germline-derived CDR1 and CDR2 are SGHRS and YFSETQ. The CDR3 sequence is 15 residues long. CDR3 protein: CASSLDDQGLHGYTF. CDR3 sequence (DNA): TGCGCCAGCAGCTTGGACGATCAGGGGTTGCATGGCTACACCTTC.

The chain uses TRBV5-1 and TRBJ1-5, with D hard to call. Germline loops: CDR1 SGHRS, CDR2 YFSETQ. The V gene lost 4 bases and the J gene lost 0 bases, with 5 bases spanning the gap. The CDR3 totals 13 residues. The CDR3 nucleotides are TGCGCCAGCAGCCAGGATAGCAATCAGCCCCAGCATTTT. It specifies CASSQDSNQPQHF.

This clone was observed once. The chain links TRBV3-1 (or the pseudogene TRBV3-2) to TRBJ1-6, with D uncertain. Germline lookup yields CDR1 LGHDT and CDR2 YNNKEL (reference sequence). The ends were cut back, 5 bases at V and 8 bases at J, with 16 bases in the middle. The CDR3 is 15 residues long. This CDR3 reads CASSDLGRHYSPLHF. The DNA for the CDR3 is TGTGCCAGCAGCGACCTCGGACGGCACTATTCACCCCTCCACTTT.

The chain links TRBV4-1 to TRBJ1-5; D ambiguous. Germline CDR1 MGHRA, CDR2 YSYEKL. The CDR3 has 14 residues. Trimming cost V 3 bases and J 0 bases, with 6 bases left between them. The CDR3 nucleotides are TGCGCCAGCAGCCATTCCATTAGCAATCAGCCCCAGCATTTT. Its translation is CASSHSISNQPQHF.

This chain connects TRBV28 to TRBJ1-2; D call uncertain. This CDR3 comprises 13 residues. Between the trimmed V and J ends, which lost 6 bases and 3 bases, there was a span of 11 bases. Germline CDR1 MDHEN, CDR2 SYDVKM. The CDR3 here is CASSLQAYYGYTF. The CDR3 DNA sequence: TGTGCCAGCAGCCTACAAGCCTACTATGGCTACACCTTC.

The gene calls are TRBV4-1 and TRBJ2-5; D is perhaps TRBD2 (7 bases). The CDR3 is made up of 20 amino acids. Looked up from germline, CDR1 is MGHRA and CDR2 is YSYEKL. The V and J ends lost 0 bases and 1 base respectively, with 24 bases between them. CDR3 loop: CASSQDPSTARAGAQETQYF. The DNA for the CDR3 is TGCGCCAGCAGCCAAGATCCATCCACTGCCCGGGCGGGGGCCCAAGAGACCCAGTACTTC.

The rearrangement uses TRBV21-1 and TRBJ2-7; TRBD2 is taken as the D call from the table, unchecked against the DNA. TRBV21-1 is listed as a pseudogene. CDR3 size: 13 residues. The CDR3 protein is CASSTQLPYEQYV. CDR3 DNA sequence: TGTGCCAGCAGCACCCAACTTCCCTACGAGCAGTACGTC.

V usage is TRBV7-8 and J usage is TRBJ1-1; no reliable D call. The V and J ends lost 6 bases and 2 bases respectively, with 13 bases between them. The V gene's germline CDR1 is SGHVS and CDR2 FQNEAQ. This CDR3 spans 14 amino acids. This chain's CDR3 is CASRGLPGNTEAFF. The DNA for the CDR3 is TGTGCCAGCAGAGGGCTTCCCGGAAACACTGAAGCTTTCTTT.

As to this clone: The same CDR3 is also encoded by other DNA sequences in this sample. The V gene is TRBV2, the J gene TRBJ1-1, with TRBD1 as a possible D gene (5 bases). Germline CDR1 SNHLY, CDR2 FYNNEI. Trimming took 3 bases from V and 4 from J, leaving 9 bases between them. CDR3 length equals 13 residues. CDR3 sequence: CASSEVGGTEAFF. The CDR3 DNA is TGTGCCAGCAGTGAGGTTGGGGGCACTGAAGCTTTCTTT. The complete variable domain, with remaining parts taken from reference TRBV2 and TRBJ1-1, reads EPEVTQTPSHQVTQMGQEVILRCVPISNHLYFYWYRQILGQKVEFLVSFYNNEISEKSEIFDDQFSVERPDGSNFTLKIRSTKLEDSAMYFCASSEVGGTEAFFGQGTRLTVV.

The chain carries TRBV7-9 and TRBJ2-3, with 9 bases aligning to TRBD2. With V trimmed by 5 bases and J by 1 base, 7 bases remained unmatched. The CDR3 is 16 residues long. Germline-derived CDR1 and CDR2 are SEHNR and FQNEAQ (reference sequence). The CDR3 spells CASSPLPSGGTDTQYF. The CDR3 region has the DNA TGTGCCAGCAGCCCACTGCCTAGCGGGGGCACAGATACGCAGTATTTT.

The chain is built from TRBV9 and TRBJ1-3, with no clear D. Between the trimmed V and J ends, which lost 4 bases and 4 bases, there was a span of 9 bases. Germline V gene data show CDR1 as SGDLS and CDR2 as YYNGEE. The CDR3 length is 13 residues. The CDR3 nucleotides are TGTGCCAGCAGCTCAGCCCCCGGAAACACCATATATTTT. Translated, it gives CASSSAPGNTIYF.

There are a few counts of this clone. The CDR3 nucleotides are TGTGCCAGTAGGACAGGGGGCCTAAGGAACACTGAAGCTTTCTTT. Protein product: CASRTGGLRNTEAFF. The V call is TRBV19, the J call TRBJ1-1; 10 nucleotides line up with TRBD1. The CDR3 has 15 amino acids. The germline V gene encodes CDR1 LNHDA and CDR2 SQIVND (reference sequence). Unmatched junction bases numbered 5, after V lost 6 bases and J lost 1 base.

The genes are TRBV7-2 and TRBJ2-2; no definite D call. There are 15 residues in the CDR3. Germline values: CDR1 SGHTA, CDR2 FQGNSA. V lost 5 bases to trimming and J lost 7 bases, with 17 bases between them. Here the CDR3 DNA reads TGTGCCAGCAGCCACGACTCGAGCCGTGGCGGGGAGCTGTTTTTT. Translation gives CASSHDSSRGGELFF.

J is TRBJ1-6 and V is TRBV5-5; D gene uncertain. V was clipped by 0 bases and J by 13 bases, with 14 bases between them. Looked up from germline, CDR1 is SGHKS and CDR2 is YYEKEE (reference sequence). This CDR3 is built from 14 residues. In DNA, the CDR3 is TGTGCCAGCAGCTTGGGAGGGTTATTCTTTCCCCTCCACTTT. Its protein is CASSLGGLFFPLHF. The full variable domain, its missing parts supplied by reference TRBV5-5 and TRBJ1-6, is DAGVTQSPTHLIKTRGQQVTLRCSPISGHKSVSWYQQVLGQGPQFIFQYYEKEERGRGNFPDRFSARQFPNYSSELNVNALLLGDSALYLCASSLGGLFFPLHFGNGTRLTVT.

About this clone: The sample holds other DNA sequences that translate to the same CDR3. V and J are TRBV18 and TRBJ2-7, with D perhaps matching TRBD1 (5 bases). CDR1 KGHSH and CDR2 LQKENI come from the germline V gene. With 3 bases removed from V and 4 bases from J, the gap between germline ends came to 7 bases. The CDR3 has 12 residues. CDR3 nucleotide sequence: TGTGCCAGCTCACCGAGACAGTACGAGCAGTACTTC. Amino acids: CASSPRQYEQYF.

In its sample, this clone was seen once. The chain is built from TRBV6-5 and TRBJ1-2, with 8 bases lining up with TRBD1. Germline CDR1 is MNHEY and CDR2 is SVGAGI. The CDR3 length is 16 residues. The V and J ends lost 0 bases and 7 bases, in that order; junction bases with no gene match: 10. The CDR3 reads CASSYSTGQGPSGYTF. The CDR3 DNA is TGTGCCAGCAGTTACTCGACAGGACAGGGCCCCTCTGGCTACACCTTC.

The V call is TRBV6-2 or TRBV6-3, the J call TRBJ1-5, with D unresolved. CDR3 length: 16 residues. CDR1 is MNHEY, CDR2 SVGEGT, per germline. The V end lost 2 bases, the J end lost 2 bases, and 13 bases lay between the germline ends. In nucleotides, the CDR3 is TGTGCCAGCAGTTACGATCCAAGGGAGCGCAATCAGCCCCAGCATTTT. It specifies CASSYDPRERNQPQHF.